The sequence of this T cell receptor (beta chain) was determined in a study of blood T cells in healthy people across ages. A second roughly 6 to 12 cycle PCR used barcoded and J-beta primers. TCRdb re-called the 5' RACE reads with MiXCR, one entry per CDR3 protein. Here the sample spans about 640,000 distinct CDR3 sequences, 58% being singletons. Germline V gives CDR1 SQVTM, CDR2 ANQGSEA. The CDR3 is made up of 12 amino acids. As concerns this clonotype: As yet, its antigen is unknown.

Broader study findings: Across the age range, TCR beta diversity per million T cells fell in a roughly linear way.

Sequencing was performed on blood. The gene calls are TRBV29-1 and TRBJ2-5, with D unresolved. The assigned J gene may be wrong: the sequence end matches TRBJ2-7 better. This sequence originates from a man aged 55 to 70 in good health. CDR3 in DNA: TGCAGCGTTGGGGAAGGCTCCTACGAGCAGTACTTC. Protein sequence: CSVGEGSYEQYF.